This entry concerns a single T cell receptor (beta chain). The target antigen is unknown. V lost 1 base to trimming and J lost 8 bases, with 21 bases between them. Per germline, CDR1 GTSNPN and CDR2 SVGIG (reference sequence). The CDR3 loop spans 16 amino acids. This record belongs to a study of cytomegalovirus exposure and HLA in healthy donors. The primer mix had 60 Vbeta and 13 Jbeta primers. Assay: immunoSEQ multiplex PCR; the TCRdb copy retains only in-frame clones and omits some. The sample consists of tens of thousands of clones, 74% of them appearing once. Findings of the study overall: In a later analysis, at a false discovery rate of 0.05, roughly 17,000 TCR beta sequences were associated with HLA alleles.

Sequenced material: PBMCs. The chain has TRBV30 and TRBJ1-5; a weak D match, TRBD1 (6 bases). The TCR was taken from a woman aged 30 to 39 in good health and CMV-seropositive. The CDR3 spells CAWSAGRGVRVEPQHF. CDR3 DNA: TGTGCCTGGAGTGCAGGGAGGGGGGTCAGGGTGGAGCCCCAGCATTTT.